This is a list of T cell receptor beta chains from one sample in a study of CD8+CD57+ T cells in acquired aplastic anemia. TCRdb redid the calling of the reads with MiXCR, one entry per CDR3 protein. The sample has roughly 260,000 distinct CDR3 sequences, around 45% seen once; the top ten hold 7.8%. Source material: sorted CD4+, CD8+, or CD8+CD57+ T cells (not recorded which) from PBMCs. These receptor sequences come from a human donor with aplastic anemia. Each CDR3 is given with its conserved first and last residue. The D gene is left open where the match is weak. Size values are once, few and many counts, or a class for expanded clones, and some rows have none.

cdr3_nt | cdr3_aa | j_call | v_call | clone_size | d_call
TGTGCTAGCAGCTTGATTAGGGACTCAAGCGATGAGCGGTTCTTC | CASSLIRDSSDERFF | TRBJ2-1 | TRBV7-7 | . | .
TGTGCCAGCAGCCTCAGCTTGGCAGGGAGTTACTACGAGCAGTACTTC | CASSLSLAGSYYEQYF | TRBJ2-7 | TRBV5-5 | many | .
TGCAATGCTCAAGAGACCCAGTACTTC | CNAQETQYF | TRBJ2-5 | TRBV20-1 | . | .
TGTGCCAGCAGGGCTACAGGGTCCTATGGCTACACCTTC | CASRATGSYGYTF | TRBJ1-2 | TRBV2 | . | .
TGTGCCAGCAGTTACGGGAAGCGGCTCTCGAGGGGCTACACCTTC | CASSYGKRLSRGYTF | TRBJ1-2 | TRBV6-5 | few | .
TGCGCCAGCAGCCGGGAGCAGTTCTTC | CASSREQFF | TRBJ2-1 | TRBV10-1 | many | .
TGCGCCAGCTCGCAGGGGGCGAATCAGCCCCAGCATTTT | CASSQGANQPQHF | TRBJ1-5 | TRBV10-1 | . | TRBD1
TGCAGTGCTATTAAGGATCCATCAATGGGCGAGCAGTACTTC | CSAIKDPSMGEQYF | TRBJ2-7 | TRBV20-1 | . | .
TGTGCCAGCACCCCACGAGGGGGCAGCAATCAGCCCCAGCATTTT | CASTPRGGSNQPQHF | TRBJ1-5 | TRBV6-6 | . | TRBD1
TGCAGCGTTGAAGCAGATGGGGCGACTAGCGGGATCACAGATACGCAGTATTTT | CSVEADGATSGITDTQYF | TRBJ2-3 | TRBV29-1 | many | TRBD2
TGTGCCATCAGTGAAGAGCCCGAGAACACTGAAGCTTTCTTT | CAISEEPENTEAFF | TRBJ1-1 | TRBV10-3 | . | .
TGTGCCAGCCTAGGGGGGCGCACAGATACGCAGTATTTT | CASLGGRTDTQYF | TRBJ2-3 | TRBV27 | . | .
TGCAGCGTTGAAAAGGGACAGGGTGAGCAGTACTTC | CSVEKGQGEQYF | TRBJ2-7 | TRBV29-1 | . | TRBD1
TGCAGTGCTAGAGATCCTTGGTCCCGGACAGGGAGTGGCTACACCTTC | CSARDPWSRTGSGYTF | TRBJ1-2 | TRBV20-1 | many | TRBD1
TGCAGCGTTGTAGGGGAGGGTAACTATGGCTACACCTTC | CSVVGEGNYGYTF | TRBJ1-2 | TRBV29-1 | . | .
TGTGCCAGCAGTGAATTTGCGGGGGACCTGACAGGGGAGCTGTTTTTT | CASSEFAGDLTGELFF | TRBJ2-2 | TRBV2 | many | TRBD2
TGTGCCAGCAGTTTCAGCTCCTACGAGCAGTGCTTC | CASSFSSYEQCF | TRBJ2-7 | TRBV12-3/TRBV12-4 | few | .
TGTGCCAGCAGCTTCCCAGGACCCTACGAGCAGTACTTC | CASSFPGPYEQYF | TRBJ2-7 | TRBV11-2 | many | .
TGCGCCAGCAGCTTGGACTGGGGTAATGAGCAGTTCTTC | CASSLDWGNEQFF | TRBJ2-1 | TRBV5-1 | many | .
TGTGCCACCAGTGACGGTACACTTTATGAGCAGTACTTC | CATSDGTLYEQYF | TRBJ2-7 | TRBV24-1 | many | .
TGTGCCAGCAGTGCGGATTCACCCCTCCACTTT | CASSADSPLHF | TRBJ1-6 | TRBV5-1 | few | .
TGCGCCAGCAGCTTGTCGCCAGGGAGGGGAGGCTACACCTTC | CASSLSPGRGGYTF | TRBJ1-2 | TRBV5-1 | . | .
TGTGCCAGCAGCCTACAGGGAAACACCATATATTTT | CASSLQGNTIYF | TRBJ1-3 | TRBV13 | many | .
TGTGCCAGTACGTGGGGATACACTGAAGCTTTCTTT | CASTWGYTEAFF | TRBJ1-1 | TRBV19 | . | .
TGTGCCATCAGTGAGTCGGCTAGCGGGGAATTCGATGAGCAGTTCTTC | CAISESASGEFDEQFF | TRBJ2-1 | TRBV10-3 | . | TRBD2
TGTGCCAGCAGAGCGGGAGGGCCTTACTACGAGCAGTACTTC | CASRAGGPYYEQYF | TRBJ2-7 | TRBV27 | . | TRBD2
TGTGCCACCAGCAGCCCATCTTCGGCTAATCCACCAGGCGAGCAGTACTTC | CATSSPSSANPPGEQYF | TRBJ2-7 | TRBV15 | many | .
TGTGCCAGCAGCCCGGGGACAGGGTCATACTACACCTTC | CASSPGTGSYYTF | TRBJ1-2 | TRBV9 | few | TRBD1
TGTGCCAGCAGTGAAGGGCTAGTATCTACCTACAATGAGCAGTTCTTC | CASSEGLVSTYNEQFF | TRBJ2-1 | TRBV2 | . | .
TGTGCCAGCAGCTTAGGGACTCTCGAGCAGTACTTC | CASSLGTLEQYF | TRBJ2-7 | TRBV11-3 | many | .
TGTGCCAGCTGTTTCGCCGGAGCCTACGAGCGGTACTTC | CASCFAGAYERYF | TRBJ2-7 | TRBV26 | . | .
TGTGCCAGCAGCTTGCGGAGCACTGAAGCTTTCTTT | CASSLRSTEAFF | TRBJ1-1 | TRBV7-9 | many | .
TGTGCCAGCAGTGGGGGACAGGGTGAATCAGATACGCAGTATTTT | CASSGGQGESDTQYF | TRBJ2-3 | TRBV6-4 | many | TRBD1
TGTGCCACCAGTGATTTTAGGGCAGGGAACGGGGAGCTGTTTTTT | CATSDFRAGNGELFF | TRBJ2-2 | TRBV24-1 | . | .
TGTGCCAGCAGTCCCCAGCGGGACCAAGAGACCCAGTACTTC | CASSPQRDQETQYF | TRBJ2-5 | TRBV27 | . | .
TGTGCCAGCAGCGTAGTCGAGGGACTAGCGGGGAACAATGAGCAGTTCTTC | CASSVVEGLAGNNEQFF | TRBJ2-1 | TRBV9 | . | TRBD2
TGCGCCAGCAGCCAGCTAAACAGGGCCCCAATTAACTATGGCTACACCTTC | CASSQLNRAPINYGYTF | TRBJ1-2 | TRBV4-1 | many | .
TGTGCCACCAGCGCTGACAGGGGGCTAGATACGCCGTATTTT | CATSADRGLDTPYF | TRBJ2-3 | TRBV15 | . | TRBD1
TGTGCCAGCAGTTTATCGAGGGGGCGAGGATATGGCTACGCCTTC | CASSLSRGRGYGYAF | TRBJ1-2 | TRBV10-3 | . | TRBD1
TGTGCCAGCAGCAAAATGGGCTACAATGAGCAGTTCTTC | CASSKMGYNEQFF | TRBJ2-1 | TRBV11-1 | . | .
TGTGCCAGCAGCGTACCAACGGGATCAATCACAGATACGCAGTATTTT | CASSVPTGSITDTQYF | TRBJ2-3 | TRBV7-9 | many | .
TGTGCCAGCAGCCCATCAGGCGGGACTAGGTACAATGAGCAGTTCTTC | CASSPSGGTRYNEQFF | TRBJ2-1 | TRBV7-3 | few | TRBD2
TGTGCCAGCAGCCGACAGGGGGAAGAAGGCGAACCCCAGCATTTT | CASSRQGEEGEPQHF | TRBJ1-5 | TRBV7-9 | . | TRBD1